Each of the 17 T cell receptor beta chains below was sequenced from the same sample in a study of cytomegalovirus exposure and HLA in healthy donors. PCR employed 60 Vbeta and 13 Jbeta primers. TCRdb's copy holds only in-frame clones and misses some; the assay was immunoSEQ multiplex PCR. The table records fewer than 200,000 clones, roughly 87% of them present only once. The sample was PBMCs. These receptors were collected from a girl between 10 and 17 years old in good health and CMV-seropositive.

This clone has a single count. This chain links TRBV10-1 with TRBJ2-7, with 9 bases identical to TRBD1. V dropped 2 bases and J dropped 4; count of bases not matched to a gene: 9. The CDR3 is made up of 16 amino acids. Germline CDR1 WNHNN, CDR2 SYGVQD (reference sequence). For the CDR3, the DNA is TGCGCCAGCAGTGAGGCGACCGGGACAGGGAGGTACGAGCAGTACTTC. It specifies CASSEATGTGRYEQYF.

This clone was detected a few times. The chain carries TRBV6-1 and TRBJ2-3, with 12 nucleotides matching TRBD2. Germline CDR1 and CDR2: MNHNS and SASEGT. J gave up 4 bases and V 2 bases, and 1 base lay outside the gene matches. This CDR3 has 15 amino acids. CDR3 region: CASSELAGGPDTQYF. The CDR3 nucleotides read TGTGCCAGCAGTGAACTAGCGGGGGGGCCAGATACGCAGTATTTT.

V and J are TRBV7-6 and TRBJ1-1; D gene unclear. Trimming pared 1 base from V and 0 bases from J, leaving 9 bases between. Germline V CDR1 and CDR2: SGHVS, FNYEAQ. The CDR3 consists of 15 residues. CDR3 DNA sequence: TGTGCCAGCAGCTTAGGGGCAGAGATGAACACTGAAGCTTTCTTT. Amino acid sequence: CASSLGAEMNTEAFF. The variable domain in full, with the rest retrieved from reference TRBV7-6 and TRBJ1-1, is GAGVSQSPRYKVTKRGQDVALRCDPISGHVSLYWYRQALGQGPEFLTYFNYEAQQDKSGLPNDRFSAERPEGSISTLTIQRTEQRDSAMYRCASSLGAEMNTEAFFGQGTRLTVV.

The chain has TRBV7-2 and TRBJ1-4, with D possibly matching TRBD1 (6 bases). V lost 5 bases to trimming and J lost 10 bases, with 17 bases between them. The CDR3 length is 14 residues. Per germline, CDR1 SGHTA and CDR2 FQGNSA. The CDR3 region has the DNA TGTGCCAGCAGCGGGACACCCCGCGTTGGAAAACTGTTTTTT. Translating it yields CASSGTPRVGKLFF.

This clone occurred once. V usage is TRBV10-3 and J usage is TRBJ1-3; 8 bases match TRBD1. Per germline, CDR1 ENHRY and CDR2 SYGVKD. The CDR3 totals 16 residues. The junction had 7 bases not matched to a gene; V was cut back by 4 bases and J by 2 bases. The CDR3 reads CAISAGQVMTGNTIYF. CDR3 nucleotide sequence: TGTGCCATCAGTGCGGGACAGGTGATGACTGGAAACACCATATATTTT.

The chain employs TRBV15 and TRBJ1-5, with 9 bases lining up with TRBD1. J lost 1 base, V lost 3 bases, and 7 bases had no gene match. CDR3 length: 17 residues. The germline CDR1 and CDR2 sequences are LNHNV and YYDKDF (reference sequence). CDR3 in amino acids: CATSRDRGGGSNQPQHF. Here the CDR3 DNA reads TGTGCCACCAGCAGGGACAGGGGCGGTGGGAGCAATCAGCCCCAGCATTTT.

This chain uses TRBV28 with TRBJ2-2; 7 nucleotides agree with TRBD2. V gave up 3 bases and J gave up 2 bases; unmatched junction bases: 9. There are 17 residues in the CDR3. CDR1 and CDR2 (germline): MDHEN, SYDVKM. CDR3 in amino acids: CASSFRVGGPNTGELFF. CDR3 DNA: TGTGCCAGCAGTTTTAGGGTGGGAGGGCCAAACACCGGGGAGCTGTTTTTT.

The chain is built from TRBV27 and TRBJ2-3; TRBD1 is a possible D gene (6 bases). Germline V CDR1 and CDR2: MNHEY, SMNVEV (reference sequence). Trimming shortened V by 2 bases and J by 2 bases, and 14 bases separated the two germline ends. This CDR3 contains 16 residues. In DNA, the CDR3 is TGTGCCAGCAGTTTACAGGGACACTTTCTCACAGATACGCAGTATTTT. It specifies CASSLQGHFLTDTQYF.

This sequence joins TRBV29-1 and TRBJ1-2; 7 bases map to TRBD1. Germline lookup yields CDR1 SQVTM and CDR2 ANQGSEA. J was trimmed by 4 bases and V by 0 bases; bases with no gene match: 11. The CDR3 is made up of 16 amino acids. As DNA, the CDR3 is TGCAGCGTTGAAGATCCTCGGACAGGCACCCCCTATGGCTACACCTTC. Protein sequence: CSVEDPRTGTPYGYTF.

The V call is TRBV10-3, the J call TRBJ1-2; tentative D call: TRBD1 (6 bases). With 3 bases removed from V and 4 bases from J, the gap between germline ends came to 9 bases. CDR1 and CDR2 from the germline V gene are ENHRY and SYGVKD. This CDR3 has 13 amino acids. The CDR3 loop reads CAISEGTPYGYTF. The DNA of the CDR3 is TGTGCCATCAGTGAAGGGACACCCTATGGCTACACCTTC.

The genes are TRBV7-9 and TRBJ1-5; D perhaps matches TRBD1 (6 bases). The V end lost 1 base, the J end lost 4 bases, and 11 bases lay between the germline ends. The CDR3 has 15 residues. Germline assignment: CDR1 SEHNR and CDR2 FQNEAQ (reference sequence). CDR3 protein: CASSLGEQGNQPQHF. The CDR3 nucleotides read TGTGCCAGCAGCTTAGGGGAGCAGGGGAATCAGCCCCAGCATTTT.

V usage is TRBV19 and J usage is TRBJ1-5, with TRBD1 matching over 12 bases. V lost 8 bases to trimming and J lost 5 bases; unmatched junction nucleotides: 7. The germline V gene encodes CDR1 LNHDA and CDR2 SQIVND (reference sequence). This CDR3 has 15 amino acids. This chain's CDR3 is CASGPGQGAYQPQHF. The DNA for the CDR3 is TGTGCCAGTGGGCCGGGACAGGGGGCGTATCAGCCCCAGCATTTT.

This chain joins TRBV1 and TRBJ2-2; TRBD2, the table's D call, was not compared with the DNA. TRBV1 is designated a pseudogene. The CDR3 contains 8 residues. CDR3: CTRTYGFF. The CDR3 nucleotides read TGCACCAGAACCTACGGTTTTTTT.

This clone turned up a few times. V and J are TRBV27 and TRBJ1-5; 11 nucleotides agree with TRBD1. The CDR3 is made up of 14 amino acids. The germline gives CDR1 MNHEY, CDR2 SMNVEV (reference sequence). Unmatched junction bases numbered 4, after V lost 8 bases and J lost 4 bases. CDR3 coding DNA: TGTGCCAGCGGAGGGACAGGGGGAAATCAGCCCCAGCATTTT. It specifies CASGGTGGNQPQHF.

The J gene is TRBJ2-1, the V gene TRBV27; the D gene is possibly TRBD2 (6 bases). V was cut by 5 bases and J by 10 bases, with 12 bases left in between. The CDR3 covers 12 residues. CDR1 and CDR2 from the germline V gene are MNHEY and SMNVEV (reference sequence). CDR3 coding DNA: TGTGCCAGCAGTCCCGGGACTGGGGAGCAGTTCTTC. It codes for CASSPGTGEQFF.

V usage is TRBV2 and J usage is TRBJ1-3; D not resolved. V dropped 6 bases and J dropped 0 bases, with 18 bases sitting between them. Looked up from germline, CDR1 is SNHLY and CDR2 is FYNNEI. The CDR3 runs 17 residues. This chain's CDR3 is CASRALMRGRSGNTIYF. CDR3 coding DNA: TGTGCCAGCAGAGCTCTCATGAGAGGGCGCTCTGGAAACACCATATATTTT. Variable domain in full (rest from reference TRBV2 and TRBJ1-3): EPEVTQTPSHQVTQMGQEVILRCVPISNHLYFYWYRQILGQKVEFLVSFYNNEISEKSEIFDDQFSVERPDGSNFTLKIRSTKLEDSAMYFCASRALMRGRSGNTIYFGEGSWLTVV.

The CDR3 coding sequence is TGTGCCAGCAGTGGTAGAACTCGCACAGATACGCAGTATTTT. Translation: CASSGRTRTDTQYF. The chain carries TRBV2 and TRBJ2-3, with D unclear. Trimming left V 4 bases short and J 1 base short, with 9 bases between. The CDR3 length is 14 residues. CDR1 is SNHLY and CDR2 is FYNNEI in the germline V gene.